This TCR beta chain was captured by sequencing in a study of T cell responses to AZD1222 COVID-19 vaccine. Study-level findings and limits: Vaccine-related CD4 TCRs covered spike, predominating at 160-218 and 743-854. Mostly white British, mostly female donors; authors suggested clonal diversity may be underestimated.

Libraries were prepared by immunoSEQ multiplex PCR; TCRdb keeps only in-frame clonotypes and omits some of them. Of roughly 120,000 clones listed, roughly 90% are singletons. In the case of this clone: Its antigen is currently unknown.

This CDR3 region has 18 residues. The V segment lost 6 bases and the J segment 4 bases; nucleotides outside the gene matches: 17. Germline loops: CDR1 MDHEN, CDR2 SYDVKM. The V call is TRBV28, the J call TRBJ1-5; 8 nucleotides agree with TRBD1. The sequenced sample was peripheral blood, obtained 28 days after the second AZD1222 dose. This clonotype originated in an adult who received the AZD1222 COVID-19 vaccine. The CDR3 nucleotides read TGTGCCAGCAGCTCCTCACACCTTTTCAGGGGGCTTAATCAGCCCCAGCATTTT. Protein sequence: CASSSSHLFRGLNQPQHF.